The 2 T cell receptor beta chains below all came from one sample that was sequenced in a study of OX40 agonist ivuxolimab in advanced cancers. The table came from immunoSEQ multiplex PCR; TCRdb's copy has only in-frame clones and leaves some out. The sample consists of around 97,000 clones, less than 90% of them appearing once. The sample was CD4+ or CD8+ T cells sorted from blood, taken in a trial of the OX40 agonist ivuxolimab. The receptors stem from an adult with an advanced solid tumor such as melanoma, head and neck, liver or kidney cancer.

The rearrangement uses TRBV30 and TRBJ1-4, with unresolved D. This CDR3 has 14 amino acids. Germline CDR1 reads GTSNPN; CDR2 reads SVGIG (reference sequence). Trimming shortened V by 3 bases and J by 5 bases, and 13 bases separated the two germline ends. In DNA form, the CDR3 reads TGTGCCTGGAGGCTAGGCCAGGAGAATGAAAAACTGTTTTTT. It yields the protein CAWRLGQENEKLFF. Full variable domain (remainder filled in from reference TRBV30 and TRBJ1-4): SQTIHQWPATLVQPVGSPLSLECTVEGTSNPNLYWYRQAAGRGLQLLFYSVGIGQISSEVPQNLSASRPQDRQFILSSKKLLLSDSGFYLCAWRLGQENEKLFFGSGTQLSVL.

V gene TRBV5-1 combines with J gene TRBJ2-7, with D unclear. The V and J ends lost 1 base and 2 bases respectively, with 7 bases between them. CDR3 size: 13 residues. In germline, CDR1 is SGHRS, CDR2 YFSETQ. This CDR3 is CASSLTSAYEQYF. The CDR3 coding sequence is TGCGCCAGCAGCTTGACCTCAGCCTACGAGCAGTACTTC.